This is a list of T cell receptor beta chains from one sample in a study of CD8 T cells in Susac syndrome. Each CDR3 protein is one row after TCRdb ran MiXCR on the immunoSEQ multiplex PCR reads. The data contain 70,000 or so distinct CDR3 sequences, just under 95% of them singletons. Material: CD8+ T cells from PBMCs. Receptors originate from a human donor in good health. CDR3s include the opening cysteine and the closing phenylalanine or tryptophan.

CDR3aa: CSVGEGRSYEQYF
v_gene: TRBV29-1

CDR3aa: CASSLNGRTEAFF
v_gene: TRBV27

CDR3aa: CSVEDGTGTGYNEQFF
v_gene: TRBV29-1

CDR3aa: CASSRTPGTGELFF
v_gene: TRBV7-3

CDR3aa: CASKKSRSSGNTIYF
v_gene: TRBV2

CDR3aa: CASRWTGGNLNEQFF
v_gene: TRBV28

CDR3aa: CASSLDSRGYYGYTF
v_gene: TRBV5-1

CDR3aa: CATGPTASNQPQHF
v_gene: TRBV24-1

CDR3aa: CASSGTGDNEQFF
v_gene: TRBV2

CDR3aa: CASSPLQGGTGELFF
v_gene: TRBV7-3

CDR3aa: CASSPQRGDDTGELFF
v_gene: TRBV6-2/TRBV6-3

CDR3aa: CASSRTGNNSPLHF
v_gene: TRBV11-1

CDR3aa: CASKVDDGNYGYTF
v_gene: TRBV19

CDR3aa: CASSPGVGFHTGELFF
v_gene: TRBV9

CDR3aa: CASSFGGSPEAFF
v_gene: TRBV19

CDR3aa: CSVLPVGQETQYF
v_gene: TRBV29-1

CDR3aa: CSAEGTALYTEAFF
v_gene: TRBV29-1

CDR3aa: CAILDGGLSYNEQFF
v_gene: TRBV10-3

CDR3aa: CASSLLQTGGGSPLHF
v_gene: TRBV7-9

CDR3aa: CSVPPQTSGGPDGGSKTQYF
v_gene: TRBV29-1

CDR3aa: CASSSGQDQNTGELFF
v_gene: TRBV6-5

CDR3aa: CASSLSPWREGNQPQHF
v_gene: TRBV28

CDR3aa: CASSESTGSGNTIYF
v_gene: TRBV25-1

CDR3aa: CASSARTSGAYIGELFF
v_gene: TRBV27

CDR3aa: CASNHPGYGYTF
v_gene: TRBV28

CDR3aa: CASSLLRGEETQYF
v_gene: TRBV7-2

CDR3aa: CASSLDNYGYTF
v_gene: TRBV11-2